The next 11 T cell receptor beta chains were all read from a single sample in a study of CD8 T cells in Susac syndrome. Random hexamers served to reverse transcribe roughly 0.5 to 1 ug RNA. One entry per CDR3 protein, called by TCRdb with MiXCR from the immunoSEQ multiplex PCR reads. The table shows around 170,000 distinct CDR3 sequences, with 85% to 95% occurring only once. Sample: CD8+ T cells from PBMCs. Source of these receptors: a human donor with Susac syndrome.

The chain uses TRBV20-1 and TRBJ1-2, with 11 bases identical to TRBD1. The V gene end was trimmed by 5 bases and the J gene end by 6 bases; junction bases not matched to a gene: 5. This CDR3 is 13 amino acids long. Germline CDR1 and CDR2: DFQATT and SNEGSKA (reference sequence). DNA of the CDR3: TGCAGTGCTCCGGGACAGGGGGTGAATGGCTACACCTTC. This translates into CSAPGQGVNGYTF.

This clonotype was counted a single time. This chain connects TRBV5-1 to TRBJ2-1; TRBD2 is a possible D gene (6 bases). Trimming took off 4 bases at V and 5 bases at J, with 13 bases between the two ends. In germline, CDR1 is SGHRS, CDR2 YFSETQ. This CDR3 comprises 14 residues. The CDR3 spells CASSPWGENNEQFF. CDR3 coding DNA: TGCGCCAGCAGCCCGTGGGGGGAAAACAATGAGCAGTTCTTC. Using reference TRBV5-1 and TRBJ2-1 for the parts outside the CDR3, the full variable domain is KAGVTQTPRYLIKTRGQQVTLSCSPISGHRSVSWYQQTPGQGLQFLFEYFSETQRNKGNFPGRFSGRQFSNSRSEMNVSTLELGDSALYLCASSPWGENNEQFFGPGTRLTVL.

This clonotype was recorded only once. CDR3 in DNA: TGCAGTGCTAAGTTTGGAGGATACGAGCAGTACTTC. It translates to CSAKFGGYEQYF. The V and J genes are TRBV20-1 and TRBJ2-7; maybe TRBD2 (5 bases). CDR3 length: 12 amino acids. The ends were cut back, 4 bases at V and 4 bases at J, with 11 bases in the middle. The germline V gene has CDR1 DFQATT and CDR2 SNEGSKA (reference sequence).

In DNA form, the CDR3 reads TGCAGTGCTAACGCCGCGATGCAGTACTTC. Translation: CSANAAMQYF. The chain couples TRBV20-1 to TRBJ2-7, with no clear D. The CDR3 spans 10 residues. Trimming removed 4 bases at V and 9 bases at J, with 10 bases between. Germline lookup yields CDR1 DFQATT and CDR2 SNEGSKA (reference sequence).

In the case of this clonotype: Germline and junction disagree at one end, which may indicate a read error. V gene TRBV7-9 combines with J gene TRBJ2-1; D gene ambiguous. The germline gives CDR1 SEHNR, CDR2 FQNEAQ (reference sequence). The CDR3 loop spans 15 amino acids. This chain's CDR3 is CASRQIRGSNNEQFF. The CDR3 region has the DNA TGTGCCAGCAGGCAGATTCGCGGCTCCAACAATGAGCAGTTCTTC.

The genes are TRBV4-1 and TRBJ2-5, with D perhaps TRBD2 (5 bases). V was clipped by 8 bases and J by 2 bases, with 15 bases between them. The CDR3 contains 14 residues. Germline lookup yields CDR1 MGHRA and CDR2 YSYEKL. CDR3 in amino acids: CASQRTTGQETQYF. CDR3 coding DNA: TGCGCCAGCCAAAGAACGACGGGACAAGAGACCCAGTACTTC.

The CDR3 bases are TGTGCCAGCAGTGGCTGGACCGAAACTGGAGTTCTCCGGCATGAGACCCAGTACTTC. This codes for CASSGWTETGVLRHETQYF. The chain is built from TRBV25-1 and TRBJ2-5; D not resolved. The CDR3 loop spans 19 amino acids. Germline CDR1 MGHDK, CDR2 SYGVNS. V lost 4 bases and J lost 5, with 29 bases in between.

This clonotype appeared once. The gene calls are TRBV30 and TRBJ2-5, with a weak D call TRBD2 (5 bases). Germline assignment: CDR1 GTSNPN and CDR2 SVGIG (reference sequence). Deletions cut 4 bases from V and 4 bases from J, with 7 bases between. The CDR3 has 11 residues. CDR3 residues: CAWTGGETQYF. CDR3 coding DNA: TGTGCCTGGACTGGAGGAGAGACCCAGTACTTC.

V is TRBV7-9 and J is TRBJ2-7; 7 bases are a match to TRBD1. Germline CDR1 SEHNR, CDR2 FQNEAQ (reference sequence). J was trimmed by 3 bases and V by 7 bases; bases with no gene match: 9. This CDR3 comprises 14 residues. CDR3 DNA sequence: TGTGCCAGCACTCCCGTCACAGGGGTCTACGAGCAGTACTTC. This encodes CASTPVTGVYEQYF.

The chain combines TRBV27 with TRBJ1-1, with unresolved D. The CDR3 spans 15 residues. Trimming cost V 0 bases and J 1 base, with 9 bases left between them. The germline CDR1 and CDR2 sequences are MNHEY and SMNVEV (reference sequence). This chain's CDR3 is CASSLSETPNTEAFF. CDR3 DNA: TGTGCCAGCAGTTTATCGGAGACCCCGAACACTGAAGCTTTCTTT.

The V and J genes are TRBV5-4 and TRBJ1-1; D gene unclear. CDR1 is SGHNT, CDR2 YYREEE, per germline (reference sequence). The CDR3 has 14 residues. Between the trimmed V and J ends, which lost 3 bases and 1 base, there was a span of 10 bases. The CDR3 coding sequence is TGTGCCAGCAGCTCGCTGGGGTCGAACACTGAAGCTTTCTTT. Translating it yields CASSSLGSNTEAFF.